Presented here are 2 T cell receptor beta chains from one specimen sequenced in a study of T-cell memory formation after mild COVID-19. TCRdb ran MiXCR on the 5' RACE reads and lists one entry per CDR3 protein. The sample carries a few hundred thousand distinct CDR3 sequences, approximately 19% recorded once. Input material: PBMCs or a T cell subset sorted from them (not recorded which). These receptors were taken from a man aged 18 to 35 who had mild COVID-19 (a few samples of this study predate the infection). Cell type and time point are not known.

This clonotype showed up just a few times. V and J are TRBV3-1 and TRBJ2-5; D is uncertain. The length of the CDR3 is 14 residues. CDR1 is LGHDT, CDR2 YNNKEL, per germline (reference sequence). The V gene lost 3 bases and the J gene lost 1 base, with 9 bases spanning the gap. Here the CDR3 reads CASSQPWFQETQYF. In DNA form, the CDR3 reads TGTGCCAGCAGCCAGCCGTGGTTCCAAGAGACCCAGTACTTC.

A few counts support this clonotype. The rearrangement uses TRBV12-3 or TRBV12-4 and TRBJ2-7; the match to TRBD1 covers 9 bases. With V trimmed by 4 bases and J by 5 bases, 6 bases remained unmatched. This CDR3 is 14 amino acids long. In DNA form, the CDR3 reads TGTGCCAGCAGTTCACAGGGGGCAAGCGACGAGCAGTACTTC. Encoded protein: CASSSQGASDEQYF.